This TCR beta chain was retrieved from a study of T cell responses to AZD1222 COVID-19 vaccine. The V and J ends lost 5 bases and 6 bases respectively, with 13 bases between them. The CDR3 covers 14 residues. CDR1 is SGHTA and CDR2 is FQGNSA in the germline V gene. The table came from immunoSEQ multiplex PCR; TCRdb's copy has only in-frame clones and leaves some out. The sample lists 110,000 to 150,000 clones, 88% occurring once. The origin of this receptor is an adult who received the AZD1222 COVID-19 vaccine. This chain connects TRBV7-2 to TRBJ2-2, with D perhaps TRBD1 (6 bases). The sample here was peripheral blood, taken 28 days after the second AZD1222 dose. In nucleotides, the CDR3 is TGTGCCAGCAGCGAAGGGGGTGGCCCCGGGGAGCTGTTTTTT. This encodes CASSEGGGPGELFF.